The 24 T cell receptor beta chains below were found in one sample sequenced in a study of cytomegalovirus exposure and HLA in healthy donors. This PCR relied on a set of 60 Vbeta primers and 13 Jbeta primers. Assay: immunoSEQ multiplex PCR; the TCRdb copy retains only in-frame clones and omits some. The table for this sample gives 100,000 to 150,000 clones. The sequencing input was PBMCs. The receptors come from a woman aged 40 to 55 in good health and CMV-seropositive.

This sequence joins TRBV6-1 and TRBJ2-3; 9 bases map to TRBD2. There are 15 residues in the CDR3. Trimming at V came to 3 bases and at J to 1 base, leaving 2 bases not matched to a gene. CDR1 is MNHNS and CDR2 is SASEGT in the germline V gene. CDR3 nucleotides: TGTGCCAGCAGTGATTTAGCGGGAGGCACAGATACGCAGTATTTT. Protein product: CASSDLAGGTDTQYF.

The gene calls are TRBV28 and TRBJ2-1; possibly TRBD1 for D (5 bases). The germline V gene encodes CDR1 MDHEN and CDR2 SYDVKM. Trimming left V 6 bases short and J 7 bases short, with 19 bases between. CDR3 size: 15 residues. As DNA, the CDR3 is TGTGCCAGCAGCCCTATACAGGTAATAAGGAATGAGCAGTTCTTC. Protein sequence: CASSPIQVIRNEQFF.

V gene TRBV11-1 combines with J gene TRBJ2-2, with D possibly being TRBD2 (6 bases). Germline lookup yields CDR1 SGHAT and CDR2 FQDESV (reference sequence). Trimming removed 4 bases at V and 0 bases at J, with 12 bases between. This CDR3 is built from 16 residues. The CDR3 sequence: CASSWGAGSNTGELFF. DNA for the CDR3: TGTGCCAGCAGCTGGGGAGCGGGTTCGAACACCGGGGAGCTGTTTTTT.

CDR3 sequence reads: CASSHPRETQYF. The DNA of the CDR3 is TGTGCCAGCTCACACCCTAGGGAGACCCAGTACTTC. The chain carries TRBV18 and TRBJ2-5; D is unresolved. CDR1 KGHSH and CDR2 LQKENI come from the germline V gene. V was pared by 4 bases and J by 5 bases, with 8 bases between. The CDR3 spans 12 residues.

The chain's CDR3 is CASSSPPGDTEAFF. CDR3 coding DNA: TGTGCCAGCAGCTCTCCCCCCGGGGACACTGAAGCTTTCTTT. The chain is built from TRBV7-2 and TRBJ1-1; D not resolved. Trimming removed 4 bases at V and 3 bases at J, with 12 bases between. CDR3 length: 14 residues. Germline lookup yields CDR1 SGHTA and CDR2 FQGNSA.

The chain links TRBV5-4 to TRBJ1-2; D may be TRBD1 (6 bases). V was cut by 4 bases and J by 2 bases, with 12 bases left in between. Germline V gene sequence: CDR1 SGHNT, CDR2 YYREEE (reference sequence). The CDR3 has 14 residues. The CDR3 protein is CASSPGQSNYGYTF. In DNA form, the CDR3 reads TGTGCCAGCAGCCCCGGACAGAGCAACTATGGCTACACCTTC.

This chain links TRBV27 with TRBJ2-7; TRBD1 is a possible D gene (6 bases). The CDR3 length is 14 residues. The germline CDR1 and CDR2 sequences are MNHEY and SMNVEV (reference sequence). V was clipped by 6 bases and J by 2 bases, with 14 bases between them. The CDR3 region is CASRPRDTAYEQYF. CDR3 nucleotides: TGTGCCAGCAGACCCAGGGACACAGCCTACGAGCAGTACTTC.

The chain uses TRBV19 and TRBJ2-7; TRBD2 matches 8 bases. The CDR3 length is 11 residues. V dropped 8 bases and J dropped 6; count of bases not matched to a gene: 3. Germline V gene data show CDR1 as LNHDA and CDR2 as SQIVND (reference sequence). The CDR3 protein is CASGSGSEQYF. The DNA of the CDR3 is TGTGCCAGTGGAAGCGGGAGCGAGCAGTACTTC.

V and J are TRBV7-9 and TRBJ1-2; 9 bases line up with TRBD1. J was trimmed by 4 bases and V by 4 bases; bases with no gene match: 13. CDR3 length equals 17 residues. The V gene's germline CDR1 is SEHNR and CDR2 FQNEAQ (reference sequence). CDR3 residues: CASSSPGQGGLGYGYTF. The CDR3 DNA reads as TGTGCCAGCAGCTCACCGGGACAGGGAGGGTTGGGCTATGGCTACACCTTC.

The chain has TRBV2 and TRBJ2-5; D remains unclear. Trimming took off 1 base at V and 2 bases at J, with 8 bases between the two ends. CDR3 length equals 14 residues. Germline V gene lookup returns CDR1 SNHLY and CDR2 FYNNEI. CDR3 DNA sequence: TGTGCCAGCAGTGAAGGCAGGCCTCAAGAGACCCAGTACTTC. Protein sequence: CASSEGRPQETQYF.

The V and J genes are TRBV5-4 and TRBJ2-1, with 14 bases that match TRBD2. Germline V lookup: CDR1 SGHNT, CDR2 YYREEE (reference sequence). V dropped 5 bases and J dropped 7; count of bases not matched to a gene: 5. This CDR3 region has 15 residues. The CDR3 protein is CASSPGTSGRNEQFF. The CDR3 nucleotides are TGTGCCAGCAGTCCCGGGACTAGCGGGAGAAATGAGCAGTTCTTC. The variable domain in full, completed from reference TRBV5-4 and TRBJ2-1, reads ETGVTQSPTHLIKTRGQQVTLRCSSQSGHNTVSWYQQALGQGPQFIFQYYREEENGRGNFPPRFSGLQFPNYSSELNVNALELDDSALYLCASSPGTSGRNEQFFGPGTRLTVL.

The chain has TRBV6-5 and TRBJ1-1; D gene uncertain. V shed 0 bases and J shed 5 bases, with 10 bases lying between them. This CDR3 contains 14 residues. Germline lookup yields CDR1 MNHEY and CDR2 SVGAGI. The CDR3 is CASSYSRTGTEAFF. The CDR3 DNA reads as TGTGCCAGCAGTTACTCGAGGACGGGGACTGAAGCTTTCTTT.

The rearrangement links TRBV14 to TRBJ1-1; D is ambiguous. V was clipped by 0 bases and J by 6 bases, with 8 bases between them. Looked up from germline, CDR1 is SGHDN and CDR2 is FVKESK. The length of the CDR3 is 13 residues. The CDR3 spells CASSQDLVAEAFF. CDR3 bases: TGTGCCAGCAGCCAAGATCTGGTAGCTGAAGCTTTCTTT.

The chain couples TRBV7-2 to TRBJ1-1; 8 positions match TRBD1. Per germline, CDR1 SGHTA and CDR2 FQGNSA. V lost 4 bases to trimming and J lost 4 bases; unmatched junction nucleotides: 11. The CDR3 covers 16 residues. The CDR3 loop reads CASSSPAWTGITEAFF. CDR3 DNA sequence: TGTGCCAGCAGCTCCCCCGCCTGGACAGGGATCACTGAAGCTTTCTTT.

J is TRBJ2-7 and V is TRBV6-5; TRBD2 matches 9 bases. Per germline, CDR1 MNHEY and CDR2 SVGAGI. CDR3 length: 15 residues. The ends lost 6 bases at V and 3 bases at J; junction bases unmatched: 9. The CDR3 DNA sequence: TGTGCCAGCAGCTTAGCGGGAGCGGGGCACTACGAGCAGTACTTC. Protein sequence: CASSLAGAGHYEQYF.

CDR3 in amino acids: CASSPGGSGYTQYF. The CDR3 DNA reads TGTGCCAGCAGCCCCGGGGGTTCAGGGTATACGCAGTATTTT. The V call is TRBV7-3, the J call TRBJ2-3; TRBD2 is a possible D gene (6 bases). The CDR3 has 14 residues. Trimming pared 5 bases from V and 7 bases from J, leaving 16 bases between. Germline values: CDR1 SGHTA, CDR2 FQGTGA. The full variable domain, rest sourced from reference TRBV7-3 and TRBJ2-3, is GAGVSQTPSNKVTEKGKYVELRCDPISGHTALYWYRQSLGQGPEFLIYFQGTGAADDSGLPNDRFFAVRPEGSVSTLKIQRTERGDSAVYLCASSPGGSGYTQYFGPGTRLTVL.

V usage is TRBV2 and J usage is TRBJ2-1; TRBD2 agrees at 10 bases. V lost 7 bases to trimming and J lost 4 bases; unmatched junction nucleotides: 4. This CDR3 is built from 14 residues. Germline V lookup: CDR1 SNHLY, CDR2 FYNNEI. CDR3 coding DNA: TGTGCCAGCATAAGCGGGAGGGATTACAATGAGCAGTTCTTC. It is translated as CASISGRDYNEQFF.

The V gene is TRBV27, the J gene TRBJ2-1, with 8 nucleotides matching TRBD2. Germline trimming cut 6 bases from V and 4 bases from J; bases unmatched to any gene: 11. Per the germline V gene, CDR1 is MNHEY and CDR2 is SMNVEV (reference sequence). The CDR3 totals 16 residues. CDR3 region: CASRVGSAGVYNEQFF. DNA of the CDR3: TGTGCCAGCAGAGTAGGATCAGCGGGGGTGTACAATGAGCAGTTCTTC.

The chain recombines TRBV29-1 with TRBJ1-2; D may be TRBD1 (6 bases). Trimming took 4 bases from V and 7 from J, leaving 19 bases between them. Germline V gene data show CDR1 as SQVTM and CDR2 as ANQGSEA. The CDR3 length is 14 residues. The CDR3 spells CSVGGVGGAFGYTF. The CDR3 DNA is TGCAGCGTTGGGGGAGTGGGGGGGGCGTTTGGCTACACCTTC.

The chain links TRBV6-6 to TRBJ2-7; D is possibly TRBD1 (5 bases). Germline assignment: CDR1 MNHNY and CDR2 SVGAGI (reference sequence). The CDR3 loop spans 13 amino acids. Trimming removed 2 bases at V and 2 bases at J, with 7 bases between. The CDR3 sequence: CASSYGATYEQYF. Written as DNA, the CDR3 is TGTGCCAGCAGTTACGGGGCCACCTACGAGCAGTACTTC.

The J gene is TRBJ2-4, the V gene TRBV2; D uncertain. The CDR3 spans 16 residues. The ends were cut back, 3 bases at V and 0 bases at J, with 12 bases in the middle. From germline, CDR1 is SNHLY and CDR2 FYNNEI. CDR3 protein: CASSDVQTGAKNIQYF. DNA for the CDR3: TGTGCCAGCAGTGATGTGCAGACGGGAGCCAAAAACATTCAGTACTTC.

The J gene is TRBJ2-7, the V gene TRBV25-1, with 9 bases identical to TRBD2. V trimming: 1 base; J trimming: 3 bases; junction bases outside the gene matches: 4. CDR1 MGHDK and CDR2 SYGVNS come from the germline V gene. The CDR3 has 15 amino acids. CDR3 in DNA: TGTGCCAGCAGTGAATGGGGACTAGCAAACTACGAGCAGTACTTC. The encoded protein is CASSEWGLANYEQYF.

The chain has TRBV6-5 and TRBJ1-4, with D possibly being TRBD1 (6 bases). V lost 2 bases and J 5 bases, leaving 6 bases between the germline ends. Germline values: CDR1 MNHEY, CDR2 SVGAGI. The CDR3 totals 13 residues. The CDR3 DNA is TGTGCCAGCAGTTACCAGGGGAATGAAAAACTGTTTTTT. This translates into CASSYQGNEKLFF.

CDR3 sequence (DNA): TGTGCCAGCAGCGTAAAGGGGGACCCCCCACGAGGCGGGGAGCTGTTTTTT. Translation gives CASSVKGDPPRGGELFF. The genes are TRBV9 and TRBJ2-2; maybe TRBD1 (6 bases). The CDR3 has 17 residues. V was shortened by 1 base and J by 7 bases, with 20 bases between the two germline ends. Germline-derived CDR1 and CDR2 are SGDLS and YYNGEE.